The 19 T cell receptor beta chains reported below all come from one sample, sequenced in a study of identifying expanded T cells in peripheral blood (dated by TCRdb to between 2019 and 2020). Libraries were built with the immunoSEQ multiplex PCR assay. This is the immuneACCESS table as TCRdb keeps it, with only in-frame sequences that have V and J called. A part of the clones is gone; compared with another copy, unresolved V genes explain less than half, and the rest is unexplained. The sample yields more than 55,000 clones; around 87% were counted once. Just over 4.5% of the sample lies in the top ten. The source material was blood. The source of these receptors is a person aged 18 to 75 in good health.

The chain links TRBV27 to TRBJ2-7; no clear D. The CDR3 spans 13 residues. Trimming took off 8 bases at V and 0 bases at J, with 11 bases between the two ends. Germline CDR1 MNHEY, CDR2 SMNVEV (reference sequence). The CDR3 sequence is CASRGRSSYEQYF. CDR3 DNA sequence: TGTGCCAGCCGAGGACGTAGCTCCTACGAGCAGTACTTC.

V and J are TRBV7-3 and TRBJ2-5, with unresolved D. V was shortened by 8 bases and J by 7 bases, with 17 bases between the two germline ends. CDR1 and CDR2 (germline): SGHTA, FQGTGA. The CDR3 contains 13 residues. The CDR3 here is CASSPGPSGTQYF. In DNA form, the CDR3 reads TGTGCCAGCTCCCCCGGGCCTTCAGGGACCCAGTACTTC.

Comments on this clone: Other DNA sequences in the same sample also yield this CDR3. V is TRBV6-5 and J is TRBJ2-7; D might be TRBD1 (5 bases). Germline V gene sequence: CDR1 MNHEY, CDR2 SVGAGI. V lost 2 bases and J 2 bases, leaving 10 bases between the germline ends. The CDR3 is made up of 14 amino acids. This CDR3 is CASSYGQGAYEQYF. CDR3 in DNA: TGTGCCAGCAGTTACGGGCAGGGCGCCTACGAGCAGTACTTC.

This rearrangement joins TRBV7-9 to TRBJ1-4, with D possibly matching TRBD1 (5 bases). The CDR3 is 17 residues long. CDR1 is SEHNR and CDR2 is FQNEAQ in the germline V gene (reference sequence). Trimming removed 0 bases from V and 8 bases from J, with 19 bases in between. CDR3 protein: CASSLAVLGDGREKLFF. The DNA for the CDR3 is TGTGCCAGCAGCTTAGCGGTATTGGGGGATGGGAGAGAAAAACTGTTTTTT.

This chain uses TRBV12-5 with TRBJ2-1; 13 nucleotides line up with TRBD2. Germline V lookup: CDR1 LGHNT, CDR2 FRNRAP. Unmatched junction bases numbered 10, after V lost 7 bases and J lost 7 bases. This CDR3 is 16 amino acids long. CDR3 sequence: CASAVSGLAGVNEQFF. CDR3 DNA sequence: TGTGCTAGTGCCGTATCCGGACTAGCGGGAGTGAATGAGCAGTTCTTC.

The chain uses TRBV15 and TRBJ2-1; the D is unclear. Trimming took off 6 bases at V and 4 bases at J, with 16 bases between the two ends. This CDR3 is 15 amino acids long. Germline V CDR1 and CDR2: LNHNV, YYDKDF (reference sequence). DNA of the CDR3: TGTGCCACCAGGGTATTAGGTTCTCCATACAATGAGCAGTTCTTC. This translates into CATRVLGSPYNEQFF.

J is TRBJ2-7 and V is TRBV6-5; D unresolved. Germline CDR1 MNHEY, CDR2 SVGAGI. This CDR3 is built from 15 residues. V was trimmed by 6 bases and J by 3 bases, leaving 18 bases between them. The CDR3 sequence is CASSRGPDAVYEQYF. CDR3 in DNA: TGTGCCAGCAGCCGCGGACCCGACGCCGTCTACGAGCAGTACTTC.

V is TRBV2 and J is TRBJ1-1; D might be TRBD1 (6 bases). The germline V and J ends were trimmed by 6 bases and 1 base, with 15 bases remaining between them. The CDR3 extends over 15 amino acids. Germline assignment: CDR1 SNHLY and CDR2 FYNNEI. The CDR3, as DNA: TGTGCCAGCAGGAGAGACCAGGGGAGGAACACTGAAGCTTTCTTT. Translation gives CASRRDQGRNTEAFF.

The V and J genes are TRBV6-5 and TRBJ2-1; 10 nucleotides agree with TRBD1. CDR1 and CDR2 (germline): MNHEY, SVGAGI. This CDR3 has 15 residues. The J segment lost 10 bases and the V segment lost 5 bases, leaving 11 bases of the junction unmatched. This CDR3 is CASSPPGTGVYEQFF. The CDR3 nucleotides read TGTGCCAGCAGTCCTCCGGGGACAGGGGTGTACGAGCAGTTCTTC.

V is TRBV6-1 and J is TRBJ2-3; TRBD2 matches 9 bases. Per germline, CDR1 MNHNS and CDR2 SASEGT. The CDR3 has 18 residues. V was pared by 4 bases and J by 3 bases, with 14 bases of the junction left unmatched. CDR3 sequence reads: CASSVWTFAGGTTDTQYF. The CDR3 DNA is TGTGCCAGCAGTGTATGGACCTTTGCGGGGGGGACAACAGATACGCAGTATTTT.

V is TRBV5-1 and J is TRBJ2-7; D is uncertain. The CDR3 runs 11 residues. The germline gives CDR1 SGHRS, CDR2 YFSETQ. V was pared by 1 base and J by 5 bases, with 4 bases between. For the CDR3, the DNA is TGCGCCAGCAGCTTGCAGGACGAGCAGTACTTC. It codes for CASSLQDEQYF.

V is TRBV7-2 and J is TRBJ2-1; D tentatively fits TRBD1 or TRBD2 (6 bases each). This CDR3 has 13 amino acids. V shed 1 base and J shed 10 bases, with 11 bases lying between them. Germline loops: CDR1 SGHTA, CDR2 FQGNSA. CDR3 sequence (DNA): TGTGCCAGCAGCTTAGAACGGGGGCGCGAGCAGTTCTTC. Translating gives CASSLERGREQFF. Using reference TRBV7-2 and TRBJ2-1 for the parts outside the CDR3, the full variable domain is GAGVSQSPSNKVTEKGKDVELRCDPISGHTALYWYRQSLGQGLEFLIYFQGNSAPDKSGLPSDRFSAERTGGSVSTLTIQRTQQEDSAVYLCASSLERGREQFFGPGTRLTVL.

The chain has TRBV5-4 and TRBJ2-3; 7 bases line up with TRBD1. This CDR3 is 14 amino acids long. Germline-derived CDR1 and CDR2 are SGHNT and YYREEE (reference sequence). J lost 4 bases, V lost 4 bases, and 6 bases had no gene match. The CDR3 reads CASSATGVADTQYF. DNA of the CDR3: TGTGCCAGCAGCGCAACAGGGGTGGCAGATACGCAGTATTTT.

The genes are TRBV27 and TRBJ2-1, with TRBD1 identical over 9 bases. V was pared by 4 bases and J by 14 bases, with 3 bases of the junction left unmatched. Germline lookup yields CDR1 MNHEY and CDR2 SMNVEV (reference sequence). The CDR3 consists of 11 residues. For the CDR3, the DNA is TGTGCCAGCAGTTGGACAGGGGAGGAGTTCTTC. Translation gives CASSWTGEEFF.

The rearrangement uses TRBV10-2 and TRBJ2-7; D not certain. CDR1 is WSHSY and CDR2 is SAAADI in the germline V gene. Trimming shortened V by 6 bases and J by 4 bases, and 10 bases separated the two germline ends. CDR3 size: 12 residues. As DNA, the CDR3 is TGCGCCAGCAGCCCCAATGGTTACGAGCAGTACTTC. Amino acids: CASSPNGYEQYF.

In nucleotides, the CDR3 is TGCGCCAGCAGCCAAGTTTTAGCGGGGCTGTACAATGAGCAGTTCTTC. Protein: CASSQVLAGLYNEQFF. The chain has TRBV4-3 and TRBJ2-1; 8 positions agree with TRBD2. The trim removed 1 base at V and 4 bases at J, leaving 6 bases unmatched. The CDR3 is 16 residues long. Germline CDR1 is LGHNA and CDR2 is YSLEER.

The rearrangement joins TRBV4-1 to TRBJ2-7, with TRBD1 matching 9 bases. The CDR3 consists of 17 residues. V dropped 4 bases and J dropped 6; count of bases not matched to a gene: 16. Germline V gives CDR1 MGHRA, CDR2 YSYEKL. CDR3 bases: TGCGCCAGCAGCCCTCCTCGAACGGACAGGGGCGTTGCCGAGCAGTACTTC. Translated, it gives CASSPPRTDRGVAEQYF.

V gene TRBV7-9 combines with J gene TRBJ1-1; D may be TRBD1 (5 bases). Germline CDR1 is SEHNR and CDR2 is FQNEAQ (reference sequence). V was shortened by 5 bases and J by 4 bases, with 14 bases between the two germline ends. CDR3 length: 14 amino acids. The CDR3 DNA reads as TGTGCCAGCAGCCCCATTTGGGGGGGCACTGAAGCTTTCTTT. It codes for CASSPIWGGTEAFF.

The CDR3 DNA is TGTGCCAGCTCACCGGCCAGAGACAGGCTCACCGGGGAGCTGTTTTTT. It is translated as CASSPARDRLTGELFF. The V gene is TRBV18, the J gene TRBJ2-2; perhaps TRBD1 as D (6 bases). The CDR3 loop spans 16 amino acids. Between the trimmed V and J ends, which lost 3 bases and 4 bases, there was a span of 15 bases. Per the germline V gene, CDR1 is KGHSH and CDR2 is LQKENI.